This entry lists 29 T cell receptor beta chains sequenced from one sample in a study of cytotoxic CD8 clonotypes in ibrutinib-treated CLL. This table comes from immunoSEQ multiplex PCR, and its TCRdb copy is limited to in-frame clones, with some not included. This table holds about 200,000 clones, approximately 70% found once. The sample in question was PBMCs, obtained after 12 months of ibrutinib treatment. The receptors were sampled from a human donor with chronic lymphocytic leukemia.

The CDR3 region is CATLVHGNTEAFF. The CDR3 DNA is TGTGCCACCTTAGTTCACGGGAACACTGAAGCTTTCTTT. This chain uses TRBV15 with TRBJ1-1; D ambiguous. This CDR3 region has 13 residues. Between the trimmed V and J ends, which lost 8 bases and 1 base, there was a span of 11 bases. Germline V gene data show CDR1 as LNHNV and CDR2 as YYDKDF (reference sequence).

The chain couples TRBV25-1 to TRBJ2-7; D is undetermined. Germline V gene data show CDR1 as MGHDK and CDR2 as SYGVNS. Trimming pared 1 base from V and 5 bases from J, leaving 6 bases between. The CDR3 has 12 residues. The CDR3 sequence: CASSEFGHEQYF. DNA for the CDR3: TGTGCCAGCAGTGAATTTGGACACGAGCAGTACTTC.

This clone was seen many times. The chain employs TRBV7-2 and TRBJ2-7; D uncertain. Trimming pared 2 bases from V and 6 bases from J, leaving 8 bases between. CDR3 length: 12 amino acids. The germline V gene has CDR1 SGHTA and CDR2 FQGNSA. DNA for the CDR3: TGTGCCAGCAGCTTAACCACATCCGAGCAGTACTTC. This sequence encodes CASSLTTSEQYF.

Only a few counts were recorded for this clone. The V call is TRBV5-1, the J call TRBJ2-3; no clear D. This CDR3 spans 12 amino acids. The germline V gene has CDR1 SGHRS and CDR2 YFSETQ. Trimming took off 2 bases at V and 2 bases at J, with 3 bases between the two ends. CDR3: CASSFLTDTQYF. The CDR3 nucleotides read TGCGCCAGCAGCTTCCTCACAGATACGCAGTATTTT.

The V and J genes are TRBV11-2 and TRBJ2-7; D is perhaps TRBD1 or TRBD2 (7 bases each). Per the germline V gene, CDR1 is SGHAT and CDR2 is FQNNGV. CDR3 length: 15 amino acids. V gave up 5 bases and J gave up 2 bases, with 16 bases separating them. The CDR3, as DNA: TGTGCCAGCAGCCCCCAGGGAGGGGGCCCCTACGAGCAGTACTTC. Its protein is CASSPQGGGPYEQYF.

The gene calls are TRBV5-6 and TRBJ2-7, with 9 bases fitting TRBD1. V gave up 3 bases and J gave up 5 bases; unmatched junction bases: 12. The CDR3 is 16 residues long. Germline V gene sequence: CDR1 SGHDT, CDR2 YYEEEE. In DNA, the CDR3 is TGTGCCAGCAGCTGGGGGACAGGGAGGGTACTCCACGAGCAGTACTTC. This encodes CASSWGTGRVLHEQYF.

This clone was counted only a few times. CDR3 in amino acids: CASSQVLGQGRYGYTF. The CDR3 DNA follows: TGTGCCAGCAGCCAAGTCCTGGGACAGGGACGTTATGGCTACACCTTC. The chain is built from TRBV14 and TRBJ1-2; TRBD1 agrees at 9 bases. The germline V gene has CDR1 SGHDN and CDR2 FVKESK. Trimming took 1 base from V and 5 from J; bases not matched to a gene: 8. CDR3 length: 16 residues.

V and J are TRBV5-1 and TRBJ2-1, with 12 bases matching TRBD2. There are 16 residues in the CDR3. The germline CDR1 and CDR2 sequences are SGHRS and YFSETQ. Losses at the gene ends were 0 bases for V and 2 bases for J; bases not matched to a gene: 0. The CDR3 DNA follows: TGCGCCAGCAGCTTGGCTAGCGGGAGGGCCTACAATGAGCAGTTCTTC. It encodes CASSLASGRAYNEQFF.

The J gene is TRBJ2-7, the V gene TRBV10-3, with TRBD1 identical over 8 bases. The CDR3 is 13 residues long. J lost 3 bases, V lost 9 bases, and 7 bases had no gene match. The germline V gene has CDR1 ENHRY and CDR2 SYGVKD. CDR3 protein: CAMVDRENYEQYF. The CDR3 DNA follows: TGTGCCATGGTGGACAGGGAAAACTACGAGCAGTACTTC.

The gene calls are TRBV7-9 and TRBJ2-1, with D possibly matching TRBD2 (5 bases). The length of the CDR3 is 14 residues. The germline V and J ends were trimmed by 10 bases and 0 bases, with 13 bases remaining between them. Germline V gene lookup returns CDR1 SEHNR and CDR2 FQNEAQ (reference sequence). CDR3 residues: CATDYLSSYNEQFF. The CDR3 bases are TGTGCCACCGACTATCTCAGCTCCTACAATGAGCAGTTCTTC. Based on the CDR3 plus reference TRBV7-9 and TRBJ2-1, the full variable domain is DTGVSQNPRHKITKRGQNVTFRCDPISEHNRLYWYRQTLGQGPEFLTYFQNEAQLEKSRLLSDRFSAERPKGSFSTLEIQRTEQGDSAMYLCATDYLSSYNEQFFGPGTRLTVL.

This clone was observed a single time. The chain links TRBV27 to TRBJ2-6, with D perhaps assigned TRBD1 or TRBD2 (6 bases each). V lost 3 bases and J lost 2, with 14 bases in between. This CDR3 contains 17 residues. Germline values: CDR1 MNHEY, CDR2 SMNVEV (reference sequence). The CDR3 loop reads CASSLGGTGTGANVLTF. CDR3 DNA: TGTGCCAGCAGTTTGGGGGGCACGGGAACTGGGGCCAACGTCCTGACTTTC.

This chain links TRBV18 with TRBJ1-5; the D is unclear. The CDR3 consists of 13 residues. Germline CDR1 reads KGHSH; CDR2 reads LQKENI. The ends were cut back, 2 bases at V and 3 bases at J, with 5 bases in the middle. CDR3 sequence reads: CASSPGDNQPQHF. In DNA form, the CDR3 reads TGTGCCAGCTCACCAGGGGACAATCAGCCCCAGCATTTT.

The table lists this clone with a count of one. The rearrangement links TRBV30 to TRBJ2-3; TRBD1 aligns across 7 bases. J lost 4 bases, V lost 0 bases, and 1 base had no gene match. This CDR3 is built from 13 residues. Germline V gene data show CDR1 as GTSNPN and CDR2 as SVGIG (reference sequence). Here the CDR3 reads CAWSVGQADTQYF. As DNA, the CDR3 is TGTGCCTGGAGTGTTGGACAGGCAGATACGCAGTATTTT.

This chain uses TRBV27 with TRBJ1-5; tentatively, D is TRBD1 (5 bases). The CDR3 loop spans 16 amino acids. Trimming removed 2 bases from V and 4 bases from J, with 15 bases in between. The germline V gene has CDR1 MNHEY and CDR2 SMNVEV (reference sequence). For the CDR3, the DNA is TGTGCCAGCAGTTTACTGTCGGGACTGGGAAATCAGCCCCAGCATTTT. As protein: CASSLLSGLGNQPQHF.

The V and J genes are TRBV28 and TRBJ2-7; D remains ambiguous. V was pared by 9 bases and J by 5 bases, with 17 bases between. There are 13 residues in the CDR3. Per germline, CDR1 MDHEN and CDR2 SYDVKM. DNA for the CDR3: TGTGCCAGTAGGTCGGGCCTGGGAAACGAGCAGTACTTC. Its protein is CASRSGLGNEQYF.

This chain connects TRBV28 to TRBJ1-5; 11 positions match TRBD1. Looked up from germline, CDR1 is MDHEN and CDR2 is SYDVKM. Germline trimming cut 6 bases from V and 2 bases from J; bases unmatched to any gene: 3. The CDR3 sequence is 15 residues long. CDR3 in DNA: TGTGCCAGCAGAAGGACAGGGGGCGGCAATCAGCCCCAGCATTTT. Translating it yields CASRRTGGGNQPQHF. Complete variable domain (other parts from reference TRBV28 and TRBJ1-5): DVKVTQSSRYLVKRTGEKVFLECVQDMDHENMFWYRQDPGLGLRLIYFSYDVKMKEKGDIPEGYSVSREKKERFSLILESASTNQTSMYLCASRRTGGGNQPQHFGDGTRLSIL.

The chain joins TRBV5-1 to TRBJ2-1; 9 nucleotides line up with TRBD1. The ends lost 1 base at V and 6 bases at J; junction bases unmatched: 5. This CDR3 is 15 amino acids long. The germline V gene encodes CDR1 SGHRS and CDR2 YFSETQ. Here the CDR3 DNA reads TGCGCCAGCAGCTTGAGGGACAGGGATGGCAATGAGCAGTTCTTC. It translates to CASSLRDRDGNEQFF.

The rearrangement uses TRBV28 and TRBJ1-2, with 8 nucleotides matching TRBD1. Germline V gene sequence: CDR1 MDHEN, CDR2 SYDVKM. V shed 6 bases and J 4 bases; nucleotides not matched to a gene: 4. CDR3 length: 13 amino acids. The CDR3 DNA follows: TGTGCCAGCAGGACAGGGGTTAGCTATGGCTACACCTTC. Its translation: CASRTGVSYGYTF.

The rearrangement links TRBV7-2 to TRBJ2-1; TRBD2 agrees at 14 bases. V shed 1 base, J shed 4 bases, and the junction held 3 bases outside the gene matches. The CDR3 has 17 residues. Germline V gene data show CDR1 as SGHTA and CDR2 as FQGNSA. CDR3 protein: CASSLGLAGGQYNEQFF. The CDR3 coding sequence is TGTGCCAGCAGCTTAGGACTAGCGGGGGGGCAATACAATGAGCAGTTCTTC.

This rearrangement joins TRBV15 to TRBJ2-7; 8 bases map to TRBD2. The CDR3 loop spans 17 amino acids. CDR1 is LNHNV and CDR2 is YYDKDF in the germline V gene (reference sequence). J lost 4 bases, V lost 0 bases, and 11 bases had no gene match. The CDR3 loop is CATSRDLQVLADYEQYF. The CDR3 nucleotides are TGTGCCACCAGCAGAGATCTGCAAGTACTAGCGGATTACGAGCAGTACTTC.

V is TRBV7-2 and J is TRBJ2-7; 14 bases fit TRBD2. CDR1 is SGHTA and CDR2 is FQGNSA in the germline V gene. This CDR3 contains 17 residues. After removal of 0 bases from V and 6 bases from J, the junction contained 7 bases not matched to a gene. CDR3 nucleotide sequence: TGTGCCAGCAGCTTAGCATTGGGACTAGCGGGAGTAGGCGAGCAGTACTTC. Its translation: CASSLALGLAGVGEQYF.

This chain joins TRBV6-5 and TRBJ1-2; a possible D gene is TRBD1 (6 bases). CDR3 size: 12 residues. CDR1 is MNHEY and CDR2 is SVGAGI in the germline V gene. V lost 10 bases to trimming and J lost 5 bases, with 14 bases between them. The DNA for the CDR3 is TGTGCCATCAAGTCAGGGGTATATGGCTACACCTTC. Its translation is CAIKSGVYGYTF.

The chain has TRBV7-9 and TRBJ2-7; D gene unclear. The V end was cut by 3 bases, the J end by 3 bases, with 6 bases between. This CDR3 region has 12 residues. From germline, CDR1 is SEHNR and CDR2 FQNEAQ (reference sequence). As DNA, the CDR3 is TGTGCCAGCAGCTTGATGAACTACGAGCAGTACTTC. Its protein product is CASSLMNYEQYF.

This clone was picked up a small number of times. This sequence joins TRBV15 and TRBJ1-2; no clear D gene. The CDR3 loop spans 13 amino acids. Between the trimmed V and J ends, which lost 0 bases and 10 bases, there was a span of 12 bases. Per the germline V gene, CDR1 is LNHNV and CDR2 is YYDKDF (reference sequence). The CDR3 DNA reads as TGTGCCACCAGCAGAGATGTAGCAGAGATCTACACCTTC. Translating it yields CATSRDVAEIYTF.

The chain has TRBV6-5 and TRBJ2-7; D call uncertain. V was cut by 5 bases and J by 0 bases, with 14 bases left in between. This CDR3 region has 15 residues. Germline V lookup: CDR1 MNHEY, CDR2 SVGAGI. The CDR3 region has the DNA TGTGCCAGCAGTACACGTTGGGTGAACTCCTACGAGCAGTACTTC. This translates into CASSTRWVNSYEQYF.

Of note for this clone: At one boundary the junction diverges from the germline segment, which might be a read error. The CDR3 coding sequence is TGCGTAGTTGGGACACAGTCTTATACGCAGTATTTT. Encoded protein: CVVGTQSYTQYF. The chain joins TRBV28 to TRBJ2-3; D may be TRBD1 (6 bases). CDR3 length: 12 residues. CDR1 MDHEN and CDR2 SYDVKM come from the germline V gene.

The table lists this clone with a count of one. The chain uses TRBV6-4 and TRBJ2-1, with 13 bases fitting TRBD2. From germline, CDR1 is MRHNA and CDR2 SNTAGT. This CDR3 is built from 19 residues. The V gene end was trimmed by 6 bases and the J gene end by 3 bases; junction bases not matched to a gene: 14. CDR3 amino acids: CASRGAPGTSGNGYNEQFF. The CDR3 region has the DNA TGTGCCAGCAGGGGAGCACCAGGGACTAGCGGGAATGGCTACAATGAGCAGTTCTTC.

The V gene is TRBV6-6, the J gene TRBJ2-1; TRBD1 matches 8 bases. The CDR3 consists of 12 residues. Germline lookup yields CDR1 MNHNY and CDR2 SVGAGI (reference sequence). The V and J ends lost 6 bases and 11 bases, in that order; junction bases with no gene match: 6. The CDR3 reads CASSRDRLKQFF. For the CDR3, the DNA is TGTGCCAGCAGCCGGGACAGGTTAAAGCAGTTCTTC.

This clone has only a few counts. This chain links TRBV18 with TRBJ1-4, with D perhaps matching TRBD1 (6 bases). The germline gives CDR1 KGHSH, CDR2 LQKENI. The CDR3 runs to 14 residues. The V and J ends lost 4 bases and 3 bases respectively, with 9 bases between them. This CDR3 reads CASSLQGPNEKLFF. DNA for the CDR3: TGTGCCAGCTCACTACAGGGACCTAATGAAAAACTGTTTTTT.